Presented here are 31 T cell receptor beta chains from one specimen sequenced in a study of CD8+ T cells in alopecia areata. It was cDNA, reverse transcribed from extracted RNA, that served as the sequencing template. The assay was immunoSEQ multiplex PCR, and TCRdb's table has in-frame clones only and misses some. The sample carries some 120,000 clones, 60% to 65% recorded once. Treatment defined: oral pan-JAK inhibitor, 5-10 mg twice daily. The sample consisted of CD4+ T cells sorted from blood, taken at week 4, from a patient treated with tofacitinib. All receptors come from a human donor with alopecia areata.

The rearrangement uses TRBV4-1 and TRBJ2-1; D is perhaps TRBD2 (5 bases). Germline V gene data show CDR1 as MGHRA and CDR2 as YSYEKL. The length of the CDR3 is 16 residues. Between the trimmed V and J ends, which lost 2 bases and 1 base, there was a span of 12 bases. CDR3 sequence reads: CASSQSTSRSYNEQFF. CDR3 bases: TGCGCCAGCAGCCAATCAACTAGTAGGTCCTACAATGAGCAGTTCTTC.

The J gene is TRBJ2-5, the V gene TRBV6-1; D not resolved. Germline V lookup: CDR1 MNHNS, CDR2 SASEGT. Trimming removed 5 bases from V and 4 bases from J, with 5 bases in between. CDR3 length: 11 amino acids. In DNA, the CDR3 is TGTGCCAGCAGTATAACAGAGACCCAGTACTTC. Its protein is CASSITETQYF.

The CDR3 DNA reads TGTGCCAGCAGCCAAGACCTTAGAGAGACCCAGTACTTC. Amino acids: CASSQDLRETQYF. The chain has TRBV4-2 and TRBJ2-5; D gene uncertain. This CDR3 is 13 amino acids long. Germline loops: CDR1 LGHNA, CDR2 YNFKEQ. Trimming took 0 bases from V and 4 from J, leaving 6 bases between them.

This clone was counted only a few times. This chain connects TRBV6-6 to TRBJ1-2; no clear D. The germline V gene encodes CDR1 MNHNY and CDR2 SVGAGI (reference sequence). Trimming removed 4 bases from V and 5 bases from J, with 5 bases in between. The CDR3 runs 11 residues. The CDR3 DNA reads TGTGCCAGCAGTTCAGTATATGGCTACACCTTC. Its protein product is CASSSVYGYTF.

This sequence joins TRBV5-1 and TRBJ2-1; D is possibly TRBD1 (7 bases). The CDR3 is made up of 14 amino acids. Per the germline V gene, CDR1 is SGHRS and CDR2 is YFSETQ. Trimming removed 4 bases from V and 8 bases from J, with 16 bases in between. The CDR3 protein is CASSAGTVEDEQFF. The CDR3 DNA follows: TGCGCCAGCAGCGCGGGGACAGTGGAGGATGAGCAGTTCTTC.

This clone was detected a few times. The rearrangement uses TRBV7-2 and TRBJ2-2; the match to TRBD2 covers 11 bases. V was pared by 6 bases and J by 2 bases, with 5 bases of the junction left unmatched. The CDR3 is 16 residues long. CDR1 is SGHTA and CDR2 is FQGNSA in the germline V gene. The CDR3 bases are TGTGCCAGCAGACCCGGGACTAGCGGTAACACCGGGGAGCTGTTTTTT. This gives the protein CASRPGTSGNTGELFF. The full variable domain, rest sourced from reference TRBV7-2 and TRBJ2-2, is GAGVSQSPSNKVTEKGKDVELRCDPISGHTALYWYRQSLGQGLEFLIYFQGNSAPDKSGLPSDRFSAERTGGSVSTLTIQRTQQEDSAVYLCASRPGTSGNTGELFFGEGSRLTVL.

This clone has just a few counts. The rearrangement links TRBV5-6 to TRBJ2-1; 8 bases match TRBD1. The CDR3 is 13 residues long. V lost 6 bases and J lost 9; bases outside the gene matches: 8. Germline V gene lookup returns CDR1 SGHDT and CDR2 YYEEEE. The CDR3 DNA reads TGTGCCAGCACCGACGTGGGGACAGGTGAGCAGTTCTTC. The encoded protein is CASTDVGTGEQFF.

The chain recombines TRBV4-3 with TRBJ1-2; a weak D match, TRBD1 (5 bases). CDR1 is LGHNA and CDR2 is YSLEER in the germline V gene. The CDR3 has 14 residues. Trimming took 8 bases from V and 7 from J, leaving 20 bases between them. For the CDR3, the DNA is TGCGCCAGCCGAATGAGGGACCGACCTCGTGGCTACACCTTC. This gives the protein CASRMRDRPRGYTF.

The chain is built from TRBV6-5 and TRBJ2-5; D perhaps matches TRBD1 (5 bases). The V gene lost 7 bases and the J gene lost 3 bases, with 6 bases spanning the gap. The CDR3 runs 11 residues. Germline V gene lookup returns CDR1 MNHEY and CDR2 SVGAGI. The CDR3: CASKGEETQYF. CDR3 sequence (DNA): TGTGCCAGCAAAGGGGAAGAGACCCAGTACTTC.

The gene calls are TRBV5-1 and TRBJ2-3; possible D gene TRBD1, 6 bases. Per germline, CDR1 SGHRS and CDR2 YFSETQ. This CDR3 has 16 amino acids. The V end lost 0 bases, the J end lost 2 bases, and 13 bases lay between the germline ends. This CDR3 is CASSLAAQGPTDTQYF. The CDR3 nucleotides read TGCGCCAGCAGCTTGGCAGCACAGGGCCCCACAGATACGCAGTATTTT.

This clone was detected a few times. J is TRBJ2-3 and V is TRBV30, with D possibly TRBD2 on 6 matching bases. CDR3 length equals 15 residues. Germline V CDR1 and CDR2: GTSNPN, SVGIG (reference sequence). V gave up 4 bases and J gave up 5 bases, with 19 bases separating them. The CDR3 loop reads CAWKVTRQTGDTQYF. The CDR3 coding sequence is TGTGCCTGGAAGGTGACTAGGCAGACCGGAGATACGCAGTATTTT.

A few counts support this clone. The gene calls are TRBV9 and TRBJ2-7; 7 bases match TRBD1. CDR1 is SGDLS and CDR2 is YYNGEE in the germline V gene. CDR3 size: 13 residues. V lost 3 bases and J lost 5; bases outside the gene matches: 5. This CDR3 reads CASSATQGDEQYF. The CDR3 nucleotides read TGTGCCAGCAGCGCCACTCAGGGGGACGAGCAGTACTTC. The full variable domain, rest sourced from reference TRBV9 and TRBJ2-7, is DSGVTQTPKHLITATGQRVTLRCSPRSGDLSVYWYQQSLDQGLQFLIQYYNGEERAKGNILERFSAQQFPDLHSELNLSSLELGDSALYFCASSATQGDEQYFGPGTRLTVT.

This chain connects TRBV6-6 to TRBJ1-5, with unresolved D. This CDR3 region has 13 residues. Germline values: CDR1 MNHNY, CDR2 SVGAGI (reference sequence). Trimming took off 6 bases at V and 6 bases at J, with 12 bases between the two ends. In nucleotides, the CDR3 is TGTGCCAGCAGCGAACGGGAATCTCAGCCCCAGCATTTT. It translates to CASSERESQPQHF.

V and J are TRBV6-1 and TRBJ2-7; 7 bases fit TRBD2. Germline loops: CDR1 MNHNS, CDR2 SASEGT. The CDR3 spans 15 residues. With V trimmed by 6 bases and J by 6 bases, 14 bases remained unmatched. CDR3 nucleotides: TGTGCCAGCAGCCCATCTGCGGGAGCTTTCTCCGAGCAGTACTTC. This sequence encodes CASSPSAGAFSEQYF.

The V call is TRBV2, the J call TRBJ2-4; D gene ambiguous. CDR1 is SNHLY, CDR2 FYNNEI, per germline. CDR3 size: 11 residues. Trimming left V 6 bases short and J 8 bases short, with 8 bases between. As DNA, the CDR3 is TGTGCCAGCAGCCCTTTAGACATTCAGTACTTC. This encodes CASSPLDIQYF.

This clone was recorded once. The CDR3 is CASSLGQITNTGELFF. For the CDR3, the DNA is TGCGCCAGCAGCTTGGGCCAGATAACGAACACCGGGGAGCTGTTTTTT. The V call is TRBV5-1, the J call TRBJ2-2; D is undetermined. V shed 0 bases and J shed 0 bases, with 9 bases lying between them. Germline V gives CDR1 SGHRS, CDR2 YFSETQ. This CDR3 region has 16 residues.

The V call is TRBV5-1, the J call TRBJ1-2; no firm D call. Per the germline V gene, CDR1 is SGHRS and CDR2 is YFSETQ. The CDR3 covers 12 residues. V lost 4 bases and J lost 3, with 7 bases in between. CDR3 nucleotides: TGCGCCAGCAGCCAGGAGGACTATGGCTACACCTTC. This translates into CASSQEDYGYTF.

This chain uses TRBV5-6 with TRBJ2-3; no clear D gene. The germline V gene has CDR1 SGHDT and CDR2 YYEEEE. The CDR3 has 15 amino acids. Trimming took off 4 bases at V and 1 base at J, with 13 bases between the two ends. The CDR3 loop reads CASSPRREGTDTQYF. The CDR3 DNA follows: TGTGCCAGCAGCCCCCGGAGAGAGGGCACAGATACGCAGTATTTT.

V and J are TRBV4-2 and TRBJ2-5; 7 bases fit TRBD2. V was pared by 0 bases and J by 4 bases, with 5 bases of the junction left unmatched. Germline V gene lookup returns CDR1 LGHNA and CDR2 YNFKEQ. The CDR3 length is 15 residues. CDR3 nucleotides: TGTGCCAGCAGCCAAGAGGGGAGGGGCCCAGAGACCCAGTACTTC. Protein: CASSQEGRGPETQYF.

This clone occurred a few times. The J gene is TRBJ2-4, the V gene TRBV27, with D uncertain. The CDR3 is 16 amino acids. Germline V lookup: CDR1 MNHEY, CDR2 SMNVEV (reference sequence). Trimming cost V 2 bases and J 0 bases, with 11 bases left between them. CDR3 DNA: TGTGCCAGCAGTTTAGATTTGCCTGGAGCCAAAAACATTCAGTACTTC. Translation gives CASSLDLPGAKNIQYF.

This clone turned up a few times. The rearrangement uses TRBV30 and TRBJ2-1; D uncertain. Per the germline V gene, CDR1 is GTSNPN and CDR2 is SVGIG (reference sequence). Trimming shortened V by 3 bases and J by 0 bases, and 6 bases separated the two germline ends. This CDR3 is 13 amino acids long. The CDR3 region has the DNA TGTGCCTGGAGCTTTAGCTCCTACAATGAGCAGTTCTTC. Translating it yields CAWSFSSYNEQFF.

The V gene is TRBV28, the J gene TRBJ1-1; D not resolved. V was cut by 6 bases and J by 0 bases, with 5 bases left in between. The CDR3 spans 12 residues. CDR1 is MDHEN and CDR2 is SYDVKM in the germline V gene. CDR3 nucleotides: TGTGCCAGCAGGCGCATGAACACTGAAGCTTTCTTT. Protein sequence: CASRRMNTEAFF.

This sequence joins TRBV10-3 and TRBJ2-7; the match to TRBD1 covers 7 bases. This CDR3 has 13 residues. Germline loops: CDR1 ENHRY, CDR2 SYGVKD. The ends lost 6 bases at V and 3 bases at J; junction bases unmatched: 5. Written as DNA, the CDR3 is TGTGCCATCAGCGGACAGGAGGACTACGAGCAGTACTTC. Protein product: CAISGQEDYEQYF.

V usage is TRBV29-1 and J usage is TRBJ2-1; D possibly uses TRBD1 or TRBD2 (5 bases each). This CDR3 comprises 14 residues. Germline loops: CDR1 SQVTM, CDR2 ANQGSEA. V was cut by 3 bases and J by 0 bases, with 9 bases left in between. The CDR3 protein is CSVDPGSSYNEQFF. The CDR3, as DNA: TGCAGCGTTGACCCAGGGAGCTCCTACAATGAGCAGTTCTTC.

The chain combines TRBV7-2 with TRBJ2-2; 10 bases fit TRBD2. CDR1 is SGHTA and CDR2 is FQGNSA in the germline V gene. V was pared by 0 bases and J by 3 bases, with 4 bases of the junction left unmatched. There are 17 residues in the CDR3. CDR3 bases: TGTGCCAGCAGCTTAGCGGGGCTAGCGGGGGACACCGGGGAGCTGTTTTTT. Its protein is CASSLAGLAGDTGELFF.

The V call is TRBV20-1, the J call TRBJ2-7; D call uncertain. The V gene lost 1 base and the J gene lost 2 bases, with 3 bases spanning the gap. The V gene's germline CDR1 is DFQATT and CDR2 SNEGSKA (reference sequence). This CDR3 is built from 11 residues. Here the CDR3 reads CSARATYEQYF. CDR3 DNA sequence: TGCAGTGCTAGAGCCACCTACGAGCAGTACTTC.

The rearrangement uses TRBV29-1 and TRBJ1-5; D gene ambiguous. V lost 2 bases and J lost 9, with 14 bases in between. The germline gives CDR1 SQVTM, CDR2 ANQGSEA. The CDR3 is made up of 13 amino acids. The CDR3 loop is CSVEMYPNGPQHF. Written as DNA, the CDR3 is TGCAGCGTTGAAATGTACCCCAATGGGCCCCAGCATTTT.

This clone showed up just once. V and J are TRBV30 and TRBJ2-5, with TRBD1 matching 8 bases. V was clipped by 5 bases and J by 5 bases; unmatched bases: 4. The germline V gene has CDR1 GTSNPN and CDR2 SVGIG (reference sequence). This CDR3 spans 12 amino acids. Written as DNA, the CDR3 is TGTGCCTGGGCAACAGGGGGGGAGACCCAGTACTTC. It codes for CAWATGGETQYF.

The V and J genes are TRBV30 and TRBJ1-5; D perhaps matches TRBD1 (6 bases). The length of the CDR3 is 14 residues. The germline V gene encodes CDR1 GTSNPN and CDR2 SVGIG (reference sequence). Deletions cut 5 bases from V and 2 bases from J, with 13 bases between. The CDR3 DNA is TGTGCCTGGGGGGACATGGTAGGCAATCAGCCCCAGCATTTT. It yields the protein CAWGDMVGNQPQHF.

This clone appeared a few times. The chain joins TRBV5-4 to TRBJ1-2, with 7 bases lining up with TRBD1. CDR1 SGHNT and CDR2 YYREEE come from the germline V gene (reference sequence). There are 14 residues in the CDR3. Germline trimming cut 3 bases from V and 3 bases from J; bases unmatched to any gene: 5. CDR3 in amino acids: CASSWGTAHYGYTF. The CDR3 bases are TGTGCCAGCAGCTGGGGGACAGCACACTATGGCTACACCTTC.

The J gene is TRBJ2-1, the V gene TRBV7-2; D remains unclear. The V end lost 3 bases, the J end lost 12 bases, and 15 bases lay between the germline ends. The germline V gene has CDR1 SGHTA and CDR2 FQGNSA. This CDR3 has 13 amino acids. The CDR3 reads CASSLRPFRGQFF. For the CDR3, the DNA is TGTGCCAGCAGCTTGAGACCATTTAGAGGGCAGTTCTTC.